The 31 T cell receptor beta chains below were found in one sample sequenced in a study of T cell responses to AZD1222 COVID-19 vaccine. Assay: immunoSEQ multiplex PCR; the TCRdb copy retains only in-frame clones and omits some. The data show around 130,000 clones, around 83% seen once. Sequencing used peripheral blood, obtained 28 days after the second AZD1222 dose. The source of these receptors is an adult who received the AZD1222 COVID-19 vaccine.

V and J are TRBV11-3 and TRBJ1-6, with unresolved D. Looked up from germline, CDR1 is SGHNT and CDR2 is YENEEA. The CDR3 totals 12 residues. The germline V and J ends were trimmed by 4 bases and 7 bases, with 5 bases remaining between them. The CDR3 loop reads CASSSANSPLHF. CDR3 sequence (DNA): TGTGCCAGCAGCTCGGCCAATTCACCCCTCCACTTT.

The V gene is TRBV7-9, the J gene TRBJ2-7; D may match TRBD1 or TRBD2 (5 bases each). The CDR3 is made up of 14 amino acids. V was shortened by 5 bases and J by 2 bases, with 13 bases between the two germline ends. Germline assignment: CDR1 SEHNR and CDR2 FQNEAQ (reference sequence). The CDR3 is CASSKWDHTYEQYF. CDR3 sequence (DNA): TGTGCCAGCAGCAAGTGGGACCATACCTACGAGCAGTACTTC.

The chain couples TRBV11-3 to TRBJ2-3; D is perhaps TRBD1 or TRBD2 (6 bases each). Germline V lookup: CDR1 SGHNT, CDR2 YENEEA. The CDR3 sequence is 14 residues long. V gave up 4 bases and J gave up 2 bases, with 10 bases separating them. The CDR3 reads CASSWGAITDTQYF. As DNA, the CDR3 is TGTGCCAGCAGCTGGGGGGCAATCACAGATACGCAGTATTTT.

The rearrangement links TRBV19 to TRBJ2-5, with D possibly TRBD1 on 5 matching bases. This CDR3 contains 13 residues. Looked up from germline, CDR1 is LNHDA and CDR2 is SQIVND (reference sequence). V was shortened by 6 bases and J by 4 bases, with 12 bases between the two germline ends. The CDR3 here is CASSNGRGETQYF. The CDR3 bases are TGTGCCAGTAGCAATGGTAGGGGAGAGACCCAGTACTTC.

This chain links TRBV30 with TRBJ1-5; D unclear. V was clipped by 0 bases and J by 6 bases, with 6 bases between them. Germline assignment: CDR1 GTSNPN and CDR2 SVGIG (reference sequence). The CDR3 extends over 12 amino acids. CDR3 DNA: TGTGCCTGGAGTGTACAAAGTCAGCCCCAGCATTTT. This codes for CAWSVQSQPQHF.

V gene TRBV11-3 combines with J gene TRBJ1-1, with TRBD1 matching over 12 bases. CDR3 length: 16 amino acids. Trimming at V came to 1 base and at J to 0 bases, leaving 0 bases not matched to a gene. Per germline, CDR1 SGHNT and CDR2 YENEEA. The CDR3 here is CASSLGDRGLNTEAFF. The DNA for the CDR3 is TGTGCCAGCAGCTTAGGGGACAGGGGGCTGAACACTGAAGCTTTCTTT.

The chain links TRBV7-9 to TRBJ2-7; D is perhaps TRBD1 or TRBD2 (5 bases each). Germline assignment: CDR1 SEHNR and CDR2 FQNEAQ (reference sequence). CDR3 length: 12 residues. Trimming stripped 3 bases from V and 3 bases from J, with 6 bases between. The CDR3 DNA follows: TGTGCCAGCAGCTTGGGGGTCTACGAGCAGTACTTC. It is translated as CASSLGVYEQYF.

The gene calls are TRBV30 and TRBJ1-3; D unclear. In germline, CDR1 is GTSNPN, CDR2 SVGIG (reference sequence). V lost 1 base and J lost 9, with 10 bases in between. CDR3 size: 12 residues. For the CDR3, the DNA is TGTGCCTGGAGTGGAGGGAGAGGCACCATATATTTT. Translating it yields CAWSGGRGTIYF.

This chain links TRBV2 with TRBJ1-2, with 8 nucleotides matching TRBD1. The germline gives CDR1 SNHLY, CDR2 FYNNEI. The CDR3 is made up of 17 amino acids. V shed 3 bases, J shed 4 bases, and the junction held 13 bases outside the gene matches. The CDR3 here is CASSDGQGIQGGYGYTF. The CDR3 DNA is TGTGCCAGCAGTGACGGACAGGGCATCCAAGGCGGCTATGGCTACACCTTC.

This chain links TRBV30 with TRBJ1-5; tentative D call: TRBD1 (5 bases). V shed 1 base and J shed 1 base, with 11 bases lying between them. This CDR3 comprises 15 residues. Germline CDR1 is GTSNPN and CDR2 is SVGIG (reference sequence). The CDR3 loop is CAWSALWGSNQPQHF. CDR3 DNA sequence: TGTGCCTGGAGTGCGCTCTGGGGCAGCAATCAGCCCCAGCATTTT.

The chain carries TRBV5-6 and TRBJ1-2; D is unresolved. The germline V gene encodes CDR1 SGHDT and CDR2 YYEEEE. The CDR3 extends over 17 amino acids. Trimming took 2 bases from V and 0 from J, leaving 17 bases between them. CDR3 coding DNA: TGTGCCAGCAGCTTCGATTTCGGCGGATCCACTAACTATGGCTACACCTTC. This translates into CASSFDFGGSTNYGYTF.

The chain couples TRBV7-9 to TRBJ1-2; D gene ambiguous. The CDR3 is made up of 18 amino acids. Germline V gene sequence: CDR1 SEHNR, CDR2 FQNEAQ (reference sequence). The ends were cut back, 1 base at V and 8 bases at J, with 26 bases in the middle. CDR3 DNA sequence: TGTGCCAGCAGCTTAGATCGTGGAGGACGGACCCTTTGGAAGGGCTACACCTTC. Translation gives CASSLDRGGRTLWKGYTF.

The chain has TRBV19 and TRBJ1-5; D is unclear. Trimming removed 4 bases at V and 3 bases at J, with 7 bases between. From germline, CDR1 is LNHDA and CDR2 SQIVND (reference sequence). The CDR3 spans 13 residues. The CDR3 loop is CASSSSHNQPQHF. Written as DNA, the CDR3 is TGTGCCAGTAGTAGCTCACACAATCAGCCCCAGCATTTT.

This clone was detected a few times. Other DNA sequences of this sample code for an identical CDR3. The V call is TRBV30, the J call TRBJ2-7, with D possibly TRBD2 on 5 matching bases. This CDR3 contains 12 residues. Trimming took off 4 bases at V and 4 bases at J, with 11 bases between the two ends. Germline CDR1 reads GTSNPN; CDR2 reads SVGIG (reference sequence). CDR3 bases: TGTGCCTGGACTTCCCGAGGGTACGAGCAGTACTTC. This encodes CAWTSRGYEQYF.

The chain employs TRBV2 and TRBJ1-2; the match to TRBD1 covers 8 bases. Germline lookup yields CDR1 SNHLY and CDR2 FYNNEI. The CDR3 totals 14 residues. The ends lost 2 bases at V and 2 bases at J; junction bases unmatched: 1. CDR3 bases: TGTGCCAGCAGTGAAAACAGGGGGAACTATGGCTACACCTTC. It encodes CASSENRGNYGYTF.

This clone was recorded a few times. The chain employs TRBV11-3 and TRBJ2-2, with 9 nucleotides matching TRBD2. Germline V CDR1 and CDR2: SGHNT, YENEEA. The CDR3 length is 14 residues. V lost 5 bases and J lost 3; bases outside the gene matches: 1. The DNA for the CDR3 is TGTGCCAGCAGCGCGGGGGGGTACACCGGGGAGCTGTTTTTT. It codes for CASSAGGYTGELFF.

V usage is TRBV7-8 and J usage is TRBJ2-1, with D perhaps TRBD2 (6 bases). Germline CDR1 is SGHVS and CDR2 is FQNEAQ. There are 12 residues in the CDR3. Trimming cost V 5 bases and J 9 bases, with 11 bases left between them. The CDR3 DNA follows: TGTGCCAGCAGCCGGTGGGGGGTTGAGCAGTTCTTC. Protein: CASSRWGVEQFF.

This chain links TRBV12-5 with TRBJ1-1; D is perhaps TRBD1 (6 bases). The CDR3 is 15 residues long. Trimming took off 5 bases at V and 2 bases at J, with 15 bases between the two ends. CDR1 and CDR2 from the germline V gene are LGHNT and FRNRAP. The CDR3 sequence is CASGKEQGLNTEAFF. The CDR3 bases are TGTGCTAGTGGTAAAGAACAGGGATTAAACACTGAAGCTTTCTTT.

The chain has TRBV19 and TRBJ1-5, with 9 bases lining up with TRBD1. The V segment lost 5 bases and the J segment 0 bases; nucleotides outside the gene matches: 5. Germline CDR1 is LNHDA and CDR2 is SQIVND (reference sequence). This CDR3 contains 16 residues. The CDR3 spells CASSDRGIYSNQPQHF. The CDR3 DNA reads TGTGCCAGTAGTGACAGGGGGATATATAGCAATCAGCCCCAGCATTTT.

The chain is built from TRBV5-5 and TRBJ1-5, with D perhaps matching TRBD1 (5 bases). The V gene lost 5 bases and the J gene lost 2 bases, with 14 bases spanning the gap. CDR3 length: 15 residues. CDR1 and CDR2 (germline): SGHKS, YYEKEE (reference sequence). The CDR3 protein is CASSLGAFGNQPQHF. The CDR3 bases are TGTGCCAGCAGTCTCGGGGCTTTTGGCAATCAGCCCCAGCATTTT.

The rearrangement uses TRBV19 and TRBJ1-5; perhaps TRBD1 as D (6 bases). Germline assignment: CDR1 LNHDA and CDR2 SQIVND (reference sequence). CDR3 length: 17 amino acids. The germline V and J ends were trimmed by 5 bases and 2 bases, with 19 bases remaining between them. CDR3 sequence (DNA): TGTGCCAGTAGTTCCGCGGACAGTGGGGCGCGCAATCAGCCCCAGCATTTT. Amino acid sequence: CASSSADSGARNQPQHF.

This chain connects TRBV5-1 to TRBJ2-7, with TRBD1 identical over 10 bases. The length of the CDR3 is 14 residues. Germline loops: CDR1 SGHRS, CDR2 YFSETQ. The V gene end was trimmed by 4 bases and the J gene end by 1 base; junction bases not matched to a gene: 2. CDR3 bases: TGCGCCAGCAGCAGGACAGGGGGTTCCTACGAGCAGTACTTC. It specifies CASSRTGGSYEQYF.

The rearrangement joins TRBV27 to TRBJ2-5, with 8 bases aligning to TRBD1. The CDR3 is 15 amino acids. V gave up 3 bases and J gave up 5 bases; unmatched junction bases: 8. Looked up from germline, CDR1 is MNHEY and CDR2 is SMNVEV (reference sequence). CDR3 bases: TGTGCCAGCAGTTTTTCTAGGACAGGGAGGGAGACCCAGTACTTC. Its protein is CASSFSRTGRETQYF.

The J gene is TRBJ1-5, the V gene TRBV7-8, with D perhaps TRBD1 (5 bases). Trimming left V 0 bases short and J 0 bases short, with 12 bases between. Germline V lookup: CDR1 SGHVS, CDR2 FQNEAQ. CDR3 length: 17 amino acids. CDR3 DNA: TGTGCCAGCAGCTTAGCGCGGGGGATATATAGCAATCAGCCCCAGCATTTT. Encoded protein: CASSLARGIYSNQPQHF.

This sequence joins TRBV19 and TRBJ1-1; 8 nucleotides align to TRBD1. The CDR3 contains 12 residues. Germline V lookup: CDR1 LNHDA, CDR2 SQIVND (reference sequence). V gave up 9 bases and J gave up 7 bases; unmatched junction bases: 7. CDR3 DNA: TGTGCCAGCGGGACAGGCGGTTTTGAAGCTTTCTTT. It is translated as CASGTGGFEAFF.

The gene calls are TRBV29-1 and TRBJ2-7; unclear D gene. Germline V gives CDR1 SQVTM, CDR2 ANQGSEA. V was trimmed by 6 bases and J by 4 bases, leaving 13 bases between them. There are 12 residues in the CDR3. CDR3 nucleotide sequence: TGCAGCGTATTATTGGTCGGTTACGAGCAGTACTTC. It is translated as CSVLLVGYEQYF.

The CDR3 spells CAWTREMNTEAFF. CDR3 DNA sequence: TGTGCCTGGACCAGAGAGATGAACACTGAAGCTTTCTTT. The rearrangement uses TRBV30 and TRBJ1-1; D uncertain. This CDR3 is 13 amino acids long. Between the trimmed V and J ends, which lost 4 bases and 0 bases, there was a span of 9 bases. Per germline, CDR1 GTSNPN and CDR2 SVGIG (reference sequence).

The chain couples TRBV5-1 to TRBJ1-5, with 7 positions matching TRBD1. The CDR3 consists of 14 residues. The V gene's germline CDR1 is SGHRS and CDR2 YFSETQ. Unmatched junction bases numbered 4, after V lost 4 bases and J lost 3 bases. The CDR3 nucleotides read TGCGCCAGCAGCGCCGGGACAGCCAATCAGCCCCAGCATTTT. This codes for CASSAGTANQPQHF.

The genes are TRBV7-9 and TRBJ1-3; D call uncertain. Trimming shortened V by 7 bases and J by 4 bases, and 11 bases separated the two germline ends. CDR1 SEHNR and CDR2 FQNEAQ come from the germline V gene (reference sequence). The CDR3 sequence is 13 residues long. DNA for the CDR3: TGTGCCAGCAACCCCGGAGGGGGAAACACCATATATTTT. This encodes CASNPGGGNTIYF.

The chain recombines TRBV5-4 with TRBJ2-1; 8 bases agree with TRBD1. The CDR3 runs to 14 residues. Germline values: CDR1 SGHNT, CDR2 YYREEE (reference sequence). V shed 0 bases, J shed 8 bases, and the junction held 4 bases outside the gene matches. The CDR3 reads CASSLAPTGDEQFF. Written as DNA, the CDR3 is TGTGCCAGCAGCTTGGCTCCGACAGGGGATGAGCAGTTCTTC.

This chain joins TRBV9 and TRBJ2-5; a weak D match, TRBD1 (5 bases). The CDR3 loop spans 15 amino acids. Germline V gene data show CDR1 as SGDLS and CDR2 as YYNGEE. V lost 3 bases to trimming and J lost 5 bases, with 17 bases between them. This CDR3 is CASSAAGIESETQYF. In DNA form, the CDR3 reads TGTGCCAGCAGCGCCGCAGGGATTGAAAGCGAGACCCAGTACTTC.